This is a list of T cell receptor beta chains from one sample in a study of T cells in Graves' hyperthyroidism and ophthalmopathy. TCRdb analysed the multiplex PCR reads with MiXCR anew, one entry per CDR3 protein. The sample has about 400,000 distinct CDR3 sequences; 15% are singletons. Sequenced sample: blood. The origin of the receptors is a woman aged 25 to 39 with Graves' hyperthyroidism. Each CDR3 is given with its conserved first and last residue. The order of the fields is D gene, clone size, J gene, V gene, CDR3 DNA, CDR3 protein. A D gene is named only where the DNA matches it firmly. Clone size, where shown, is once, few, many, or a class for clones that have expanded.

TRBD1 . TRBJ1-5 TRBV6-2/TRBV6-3 TGTGCCAGCAGTAAAGACAGGGAGAGCAATCAGCCCCAGCATTTT CASSKDRESNQPQHF
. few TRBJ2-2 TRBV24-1 TGTGCCACCAGTGATTTGAACGGGTTGGGCGGGGAGCTGTTTTTT CATSDLNGLGGELFF
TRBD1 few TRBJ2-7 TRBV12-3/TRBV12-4 TGTGCCAGCAGTTTAGCGGACAGGGGTTCCTACGAGCAGTACTTC CASSLADRGSYEQYF
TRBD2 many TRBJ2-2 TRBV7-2 TGTGCCAGCAGCTTTGTCCTAGCGGGAGTAGGGACCGGGGAGCTGTTTTTT CASSFVLAGVGTGELFF
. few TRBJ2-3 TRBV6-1 TGTGCCAGCAAAAAGAGGACCAGCATATCTGGAGATACGCAGTATTTT CASKKRTSISGDTQYF
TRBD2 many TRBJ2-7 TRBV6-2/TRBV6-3 TGTGCCAGCAGTTACCCCCCGGGACTAGCGGGGGGCCTCGAGCAGTACTTC CASSYPPGLAGGLEQYF
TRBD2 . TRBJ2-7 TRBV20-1 TGCAGTGCAGATGGACTAGCGGTCTCCTACGAGCAGTACTTC CSADGLAVSYEQYF
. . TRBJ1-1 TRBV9 TGTGCCAGCGCCGACGTGGAGATGAACACTGAAGCTTTCTTT CASADVEMNTEAFF
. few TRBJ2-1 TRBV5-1 TGCGCCAGCAGCCCCTTATCCGGGCGAAACAATGAGCAGTTCTTC CASSPLSGRNNEQFF
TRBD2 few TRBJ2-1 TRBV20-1 TGCAGTGCTAGGCCGGGAGCGGGACACAATGAGCAGTTCTTC CSARPGAGHNEQFF
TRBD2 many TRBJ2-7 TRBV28 TGTGCCACCTTTAGCGGGCTGCTTTCCTACGAGCAGTACTTC CATFSGLLSYEQYF
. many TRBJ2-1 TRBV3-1 TGTGCCAGCAGCCATGGGATCAATGAGCAGTTCTTC CASSHGINEQFF
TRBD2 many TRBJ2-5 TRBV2 TGTGCCAGCAGTCCGAGACTAGCGGGAGATGAGACCCAGTACTTC CASSPRLAGDETQYF
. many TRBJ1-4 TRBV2 TGTGCCAGCAGTGTCGCAGGGATAGGGGGAAAACCTGAAATACTGTTTTTT CASSVAGIGGKPEILFF
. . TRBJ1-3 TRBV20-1 TGCAGTGCTAGAGTTGGAGGGAAAGGAAACACCATATATTTT CSARVGGKGNTIYF
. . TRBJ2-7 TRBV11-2 TGTGCCAGCAGCTTAGACGCGCCGAACTACCCCTACGAGCAGTACTTC CASSLDAPNYPYEQYF
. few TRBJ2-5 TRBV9 TGTGCCAGCAGCGTAGCGCCAGTCCAAGAGACCCAGTACTTC CASSVAPVQETQYF
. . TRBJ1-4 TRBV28 TGTGCCAGCGGAAGAATCTCAGGGTTAGAGGAAAAACTGTTTTTT CASGRISGLEEKLFF
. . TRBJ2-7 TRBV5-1 TGCGCCAGCAGCCGCGGATTGTTAGGGCAGGGGATCCACGAGCAGTACTTC CASSRGLLGQGIHEQYF
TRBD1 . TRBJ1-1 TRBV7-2 TGTGCCAGCAGCCACAGGGGGAACACTGAAGCTTTCTTT CASSHRGNTEAFF
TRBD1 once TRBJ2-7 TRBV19 TGTGCCAGTAGTTGGACAGGGGGAAGCGGAGAGCAGTACTTC CASSWTGGSGEQYF
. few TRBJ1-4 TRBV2 TGTGCCAGCAGTGCGGGGGGAACTAATGAAAAACTGTTTTTT CASSAGGTNEKLFF
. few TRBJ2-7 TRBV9 TGTGCCAGCAGCGTAGACGACCGGAGCTCCTACGAGCAGTACTTC CASSVDDRSSYEQYF
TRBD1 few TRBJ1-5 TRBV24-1 TGTGCCATCCTACCGCGAAAACCGGGACAGGTCCCTGGGGCCCAGCATTTT CAILPRKPGQVPGAQHF
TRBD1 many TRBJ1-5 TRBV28 TGTGCCAGCAGTCAATACTACAGGGGGCCTCAGCCCCAGCATTTT CASSQYYRGPQPQHF
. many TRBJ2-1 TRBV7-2 TGTGCCAGCAGCCTCCAGTTTAGCGGAGCTCCCTCCTACAATGAGCAGTTCTTC CASSLQFSGAPSYNEQFF
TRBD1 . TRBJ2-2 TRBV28 TGTGCCAGCAGCCGTCCCGGGACAGCAACCGGGGAGCTGTTTTTT CASSRPGTATGELFF
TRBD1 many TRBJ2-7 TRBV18 TGTGCCAGCTCGGCCGGGACAGCGTCCTACGAGCAGTACTTC CASSAGTASYEQYF
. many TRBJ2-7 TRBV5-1 TGCGCCAGCAGCCGTGCAGCTTCCTACGAGCAGTACTTC CASSRAASYEQYF
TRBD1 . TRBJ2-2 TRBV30 TGTGCCTGGAGGAGGACAGGGGGCATCGTTACCGGGGAGCTGTTTTTT CAWRRTGGIVTGELFF
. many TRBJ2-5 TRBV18 TGTGCCAGCTCACCGCCGGAGGAAGAGACCCAGTACTTC CASSPPEEETQYF
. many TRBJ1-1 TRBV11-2 TGTGCCAGCAGCCCCAACAGAAACACTGAAGCTTTCTTT CASSPNRNTEAFF
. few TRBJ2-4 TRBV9 TGTGCCAGCAGCGTAGCAGTTGGAGGGGGCTTAAACATTCAGTACTTC CASSVAVGGGLNIQYF
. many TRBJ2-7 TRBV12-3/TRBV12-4 TGTGCCAGCAGCCGGGTCCCCGTCAACGAGCAGTACTTC CASSRVPVNEQYF
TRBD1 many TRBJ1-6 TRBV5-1 TGCGCCAGCAGCCAGACAGGGGTCGGTCGTTCACCCCTCCACTTT CASSQTGVGRSPLHF
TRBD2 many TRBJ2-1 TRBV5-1 TGCGCCAGCAGCTTGCCAACTAGCGGGGGATACAATGAGCAGTTCTTC CASSLPTSGGYNEQFF
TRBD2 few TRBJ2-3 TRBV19 TGTGCCAGTAGTATTGGTGGGGGGGGCACAGATACGCAGTATTTT CASSIGGGGTDTQYF
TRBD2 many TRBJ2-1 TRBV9 TGTGCCAGCAGCGTTTTAGCGGGATACAATGAGCAGTTCTTC CASSVLAGYNEQFF
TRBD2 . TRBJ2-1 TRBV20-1 TGCAGTGCTATGAGGGGGCGGGAGGGTTTGAATGAGCAGTTCTTC CSAMRGREGLNEQFF
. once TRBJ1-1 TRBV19 TGTGCCAGTAGTAGGGGCCTCACTGAAGCTTTCTTT CASSRGLTEAFF
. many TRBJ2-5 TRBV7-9 TGTGCCAGCAGCCCGACAGGTCAAGAGACCCAGTACTTC CASSPTGQETQYF
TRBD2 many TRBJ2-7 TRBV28 TGTGCCAGCCGCTACCCAGCGGGGCGGGACGTCGGATACGAGCAGTACTTC CASRYPAGRDVGYEQYF
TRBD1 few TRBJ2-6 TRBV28 TGTGCCAGCAGTTTTCCCGGGACAGGATCGTACGCTGGGGCCAACGTCCTGACTTTC CASSFPGTGSYAGANVLTF
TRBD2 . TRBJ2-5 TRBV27 TGTGCCAGCAGTTTAAGCGCGGGGGGCGTGACCCAGTACTTC CASSLSAGGVTQYF
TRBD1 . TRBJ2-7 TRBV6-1 TGTGCCAGCAGTGAAGGGACAGGTCTTAGCGAGCAGTACTTC CASSEGTGLSEQYF
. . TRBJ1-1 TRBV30 TGTGCCTGGAACGGAATTTACACTGAAGCTTTCTTT CAWNGIYTEAFF